This T cell receptor (beta chain) was sequenced in a study of shared clonotypes between healthy human individuals. As for this clone: No antigen is known for it.

Naive CD8 cells were CD45RO-negative, positively selected for CCR7, excluding terminally differentiated effector memory CD45RA+ cells. Healthy HIV-negative adults with no recent acute infections or vaccinations were recruited as donors. Overall study results and limits: Limited genetic and exposure-history diversity came from having few donors.

Clones were sequenced by immunoSEQ multiplex PCR, and TCRdb holds only the in-frame ones, with some missing. The repertoire consists of about 2.2 million clones, with 93% occurring once and the leading ten covering about 1.6%. This CDR3 is 16 amino acids long. Germline CDR1 is SGHRS and CDR2 is YFSETQ. V was shortened by 3 bases and J by 10 bases, with 23 bases between the two germline ends. The sequencing input was naive CD8+ T cells from PBMCs. The chain has TRBV5-1 and TRBJ2-1; D tentatively reads TRBD1 or TRBD2 (5 bases each). The receptor was derived from a man between 18 and 29 years old in good health. Some clones in this sample may be carry-over from other donors' samples. The CDR3 is CASSYRGTIKLWEQFF. The DNA for the CDR3 is TGCGCCAGCAGCTACCGAGGGACCATCAAACTCTGGGAGCAGTTCTTC.